This TCR beta chain was recovered during a study of blood T cell repertoires in COVID-19. Looking at the study overall: The samples span acute and convalescent COVID-19 from the United States, Italy and Spain.

CDR1 is SGHTA and CDR2 is FQGTGA in the germline V gene. This CDR3 has 13 residues. V shed 5 bases and J shed 0 bases, with 7 bases lying between them. Methods used by the authors: Cell counts per sample came from amplifying reference gene primers. Libraries were prepared by immunoSEQ multiplex PCR; TCRdb keeps only in-frame clonotypes and omits some of them. That table furnishes V, J and clone size, whereas the DNA furnished D and trimming. Seen here are about 490,000 clones, 80% to 90% observed once, and the top ten hold approximately 2.9%. The sequence was collected from a human donor in a cohort sampled during active COVID-19. J is TRBJ1-2 and V is TRBV7-3; D not certain. Sequencing input: peripheral blood. DNA of the CDR3: TGTGCCAGCAGCCCTGACACTAACTATGGCTACACCTTC. Translation: CASSPDTNYGYTF. The full variable domain, its missing parts supplied by reference TRBV7-3 and TRBJ1-2, is GAGVSQTPSNKVTEKGKYVELRCDPISGHTALYWYRQSLGQGPEFLIYFQGTGAADDSGLPNDRFFAVRPEGSVSTLKIQRTERGDSAVYLCASSPDTNYGYTFGSGTRLTVV.